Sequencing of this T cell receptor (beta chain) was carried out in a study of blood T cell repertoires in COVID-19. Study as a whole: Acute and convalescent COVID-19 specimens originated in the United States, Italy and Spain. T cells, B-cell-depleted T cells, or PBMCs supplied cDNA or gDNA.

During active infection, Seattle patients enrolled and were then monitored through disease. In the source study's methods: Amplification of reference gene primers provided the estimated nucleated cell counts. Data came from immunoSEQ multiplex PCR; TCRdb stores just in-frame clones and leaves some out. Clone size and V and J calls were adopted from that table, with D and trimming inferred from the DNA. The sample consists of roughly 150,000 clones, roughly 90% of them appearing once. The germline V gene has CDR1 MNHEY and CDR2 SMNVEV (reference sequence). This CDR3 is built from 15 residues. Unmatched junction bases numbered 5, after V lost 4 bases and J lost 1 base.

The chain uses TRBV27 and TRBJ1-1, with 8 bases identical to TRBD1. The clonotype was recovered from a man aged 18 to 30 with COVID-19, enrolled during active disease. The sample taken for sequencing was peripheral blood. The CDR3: CASSYATGANTEAFF. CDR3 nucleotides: TGTGCCAGCAGTTATGCGACAGGGGCGAACACTGAAGCTTTCTTT.